Below, 12 T cell receptor beta chains from the same sample are listed, as sequenced in a study of T cells after yellow fever vaccination. MiXCR, run by TCRdb on the 5' RACE reads, gives a single entry per CDR3 protein. The repertoire holds around 600,000 distinct CDR3 sequences, with over 9% as singletons. The sequencing here drew on PBMCs, taken on the day of the yellow fever booster vaccination. The receptors originated from a young man who received the YFV17D yellow fever vaccine.

This chain links TRBV12-3 or TRBV12-4 with TRBJ1-4; unclear D gene. V dropped 3 bases and J dropped 8 bases, with 4 bases sitting between them. The CDR3 runs 11 residues. CDR3 DNA: TGTGCCAGCAGTTTGTGGGAAAAACTGTTTTTT. Encoded protein: CASSLWEKLFF.

The chain links TRBV12-3 or TRBV12-4 to TRBJ2-7; TRBD2 matches 9 bases. The CDR3 totals 14 residues. Trimming took 3 bases from V and 9 from J; bases not matched to a gene: 9. The CDR3 sequence is CASSLGLADLRQYF. In nucleotides, the CDR3 is TGTGCCAGCAGTTTGGGACTAGCCGACCTTCGGCAGTACTTC.

This clonotype was seen more than once but under ten times. The chain uses TRBV7-9 and TRBJ2-7; TRBD2 agrees at 7 bases. This CDR3 is built from 13 residues. Trimming took 3 bases from V and 7 from J; bases not matched to a gene: 6. Germline V gene data show CDR1 as SEHNR and CDR2 as FQNEAQ (reference sequence). CDR3 DNA sequence: TGTGCCAGCAGCTTGACTAGCCCTGGAGAGCAGTACTTC. Protein sequence: CASSLTSPGEQYF.

The table lists this clonotype with a few counts. The CDR3 sequence is CASSQGGRGWYF. For the CDR3, the DNA is TGTGCCAGCAGCCAAGGTGGCCGAGGGTGGTACTTC. V is TRBV3-1 and J is TRBJ2-7, with D tentatively TRBD2 (5 bases). Trimming pared 1 base from V and 12 bases from J, leaving 13 bases between. The CDR3 runs to 12 residues. Germline V gene data show CDR1 as LGHDT and CDR2 as YNNKEL (reference sequence).

The V call is TRBV5-1, the J call TRBJ2-7; D ambiguous. CDR1 and CDR2 from the germline V gene are SGHRS and YFSETQ. Trimming left V 0 bases short and J 7 bases short, with 14 bases between. The CDR3 consists of 14 residues. CDR3: CASSLEGRSREQYF. In DNA form, the CDR3 reads TGCGCCAGCAGCTTGGAGGGTCGTTCGCGGGAGCAGTACTTC.

This clonotype has a handful of counts. The rearrangement joins TRBV5-1 to TRBJ1-1, with a weak D call TRBD1 (5 bases). From germline, CDR1 is SGHRS and CDR2 YFSETQ. Trimming took 5 bases from V and 0 from J, leaving 14 bases between them. This CDR3 has 15 amino acids. CDR3 sequence: CASRPTGALNTEAFF. In nucleotides, the CDR3 is TGCGCCAGCAGACCCACAGGAGCACTGAACACTGAAGCTTTCTTT.

The CDR3 is CASSSLTGGRAKNIQYF. In DNA form, the CDR3 reads TGTGCCAGCAGCTCGCTTACAGGGGGCAGGGCCAAAAACATTCAGTACTTC. This chain uses TRBV11-2 with TRBJ2-4; 9 bases align to TRBD1. The junction had 8 bases not matched to a gene; V was cut back by 4 bases and J by 1 base. The CDR3 covers 17 residues. Per the germline V gene, CDR1 is SGHAT and CDR2 is FQNNGV.

In this sample, this clonotype turned up a few times. V usage is TRBV28 and J usage is TRBJ2-5; D is unclear. This CDR3 spans 14 amino acids. V was clipped by 6 bases and J by 5 bases, with 16 bases between them. The germline CDR1 and CDR2 sequences are MDHEN and SYDVKM. CDR3 amino acids: CASRHRWSGETQYF. The DNA of the CDR3 is TGTGCCAGCAGACACCGTTGGAGTGGGGAGACCCAGTACTTC.

This clonotype was detected a few times. This chain joins TRBV5-6 and TRBJ2-7, with D maybe TRBD1 (5 bases). Germline CDR1 SGHDT, CDR2 YYEEEE. Trimming took off 0 bases at V and 2 bases at J, with 9 bases between the two ends. The CDR3 length is 14 residues. The CDR3 is CASSLEGEAYEQYF. The DNA for the CDR3 is TGTGCCAGCAGCTTGGAAGGGGAAGCCTACGAGCAGTACTTC.

The rearrangement joins TRBV12-3 or TRBV12-4 to TRBJ2-1; D remains unclear. Deletions cut 5 bases from V and 1 base from J, with 12 bases between. This CDR3 contains 15 residues. The DNA of the CDR3 is TGTGCCAGCAGTCCCAGTCCCCTTTCCTACAATGAGCAGTTCTTC. It specifies CASSPSPLSYNEQFF.

This clonotype has just a few counts. J is TRBJ1-5 and V is TRBV30; 8 bases align to TRBD1. Germline V gives CDR1 GTSNPN, CDR2 SVGIG (reference sequence). The J segment lost 5 bases and the V segment lost 3 bases, leaving 3 bases of the junction unmatched. The CDR3 contains 13 residues. The CDR3 DNA is TGTGCCTGGAGGGGGACAGGCGATCAGCCCCAGCATTTT. Translated: CAWRGTGDQPQHF.

This chain links TRBV28 with TRBJ2-1; 10 positions match TRBD2. From germline, CDR1 is MDHEN and CDR2 SYDVKM. This CDR3 contains 16 residues. Germline trimming cut 7 bases from V and 0 bases from J; bases unmatched to any gene: 6. Here the CDR3 reads CASNLAGEPSYNEQFF. CDR3 DNA sequence: TGTGCCAGCAATCTAGCGGGAGAACCCTCCTACAATGAGCAGTTCTTC.